This entry describes one T cell receptor (beta chain). Antigen unknown. The data stem from a study of shared clonotypes between healthy human individuals. Study-level findings and limits: In contrast to clonotypes shared by all four donors, non-shared clonotypes had lower generation probabilities. The study sampled only blood, and tissue repertoires likely differ.

Memory CD4+ cells were the fraction left after CD45RA+ naive selection. This table comes from immunoSEQ multiplex PCR, and its TCRdb copy is limited to in-frame clones, with some not included. The sample has millions of clones, approximately 93% seen once. The sample consisted of naive CD4+ T cells from PBMCs. Subset indicated: CD45RA+ positively selected. The receptor was isolated from a man between 18 and 35 years old in good health. Some clones in this sample may be carry-over from other donors' samples.

DNA of the CDR3: TGTGCCAGCAGCCCCCTAGGAAACTATGAAGCTTTCTTT. Protein: CASSPLGNYEAFF. The rearrangement links TRBV7-3 to TRBJ1-1; D unclear. The CDR3 length is 13 residues. CDR1 SGHTA and CDR2 FQGTGA come from the germline V gene. Trimming took 5 bases from V and 7 from J, leaving 14 bases between them. Full variable domain (remainder filled in from reference TRBV7-3 and TRBJ1-1): GAGVSQTPSNKVTEKGKYVELRCDPISGHTALYWYRQSLGQGPEFLIYFQGTGAADDSGLPNDRFFAVRPEGSVSTLKIQRTERGDSAVYLCASSPLGNYEAFFGQGTRLTVV.